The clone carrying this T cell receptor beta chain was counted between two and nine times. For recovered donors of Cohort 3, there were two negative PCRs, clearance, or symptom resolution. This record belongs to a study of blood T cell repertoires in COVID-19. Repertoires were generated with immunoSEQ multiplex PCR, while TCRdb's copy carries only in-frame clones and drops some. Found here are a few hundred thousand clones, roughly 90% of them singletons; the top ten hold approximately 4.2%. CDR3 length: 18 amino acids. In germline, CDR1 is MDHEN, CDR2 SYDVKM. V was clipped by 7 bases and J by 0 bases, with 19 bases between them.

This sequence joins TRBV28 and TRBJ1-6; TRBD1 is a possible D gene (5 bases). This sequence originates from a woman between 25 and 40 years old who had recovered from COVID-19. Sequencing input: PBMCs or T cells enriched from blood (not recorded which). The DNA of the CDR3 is TGTGCCAGCATCGCTACCTGGGGCCTTAGCTCCTATAATTCACCCCTCCACTTT. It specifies CASIATWGLSSYNSPLHF. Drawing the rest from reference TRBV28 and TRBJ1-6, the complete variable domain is DVKVTQSSRYLVKRTGEKVFLECVQDMDHENMFWYRQDPGLGLRLIYFSYDVKMKEKGDIPEGYSVSREKKERFSLILESASTNQTSMYLCASIATWGLSSYNSPLHFGNGTRLTVT.